The subject of this entry is one TCR beta chain. Trimming shortened V by 5 bases and J by 5 bases, and 21 bases separated the two germline ends. The CDR3 loop spans 17 amino acids. Germline V gene sequence: CDR1 MDHEN, CDR2 SYDVKM. This sample is drawn from a study of T cell changes during pregnancy in multiple sclerosis. Generated by immunoSEQ multiplex PCR, the TCRdb table keeps only in-frame clones and is missing some. Of approximately 70,000 clones in the sample, 75% to 95% were seen once. V and J are TRBV28 and TRBJ2-2; D may be TRBD2 (5 bases). This clonotype was sampled from a female donor with multiple sclerosis, enrolled in a pregnancy study. The sequences come from CD4+ T cells from peripheral blood mononuclear cells, collected before pregnancy. CDR3 residues: CASSPHSGGRGTGELFF. CDR3 bases: TGTGCCAGCAGTCCCCATTCGGGTGGGAGAGGGACCGGGGAGCTGTTTTTT.